This is a list of T cell receptor beta chains from one sample in a study of shared clonotypes between healthy human individuals. The table came from immunoSEQ multiplex PCR; TCRdb's copy has only in-frame clones and leaves some out. This table has approximately 500,000 clones, approximately 79% appearing once. Sequencing used PBMCs. The receptors shown here come from a woman in her thirties or forties in good health. Some clones in this sample may be carry-over from other donors' samples. Each CDR3 is given with its conserved first and last residue. The D gene is left open where the match is weak. Size values are once, few and many counts, or a class for expanded clones, and some rows have none.

J | size | D | V | DNA | CDR3
TRBJ2-5 | NA | TRBD1 | TRBV2 | TGTGCCAGCAGTAAACAGGGGACGCAAGAGACCCAGTACTTC | CASSKQGTQETQYF
TRBJ1-1 | NA | NA | TRBV27 | TGTGCCAGCAGTGCCTACCCCGGTTCGGGTGAAGCTTTCTTT | CASSAYPGSGEAFF
TRBJ2-7 | NA | NA | TRBV28 | TGTGCCAGCAGTTCGACCGGGCCTAACCCCTACGAGCAGTACTTC | CASSSTGPNPYEQYF
TRBJ2-1 | once | NA | TRBV10-3 | TGTGCCACCTTTGGCGGAGGGGCGTACAATGAGCAGTTCTTC | CATFGGGAYNEQFF
TRBJ1-6 | NA | NA | TRBV30 | TGTGCCTGGAGTCCCAGCCGTGATTCACCCCTCCACTTT | CAWSPSRDSPLHF
TRBJ2-1 | NA | NA | TRBV6-1 | TGTGCCAGCAGTTGGGGCCCTAGGACCGATGAGCAGTTCTTC | CASSWGPRTDEQFF
TRBJ2-3 | NA | NA | TRBV11-3 | TGTGCCAGCAGCGCCCCCAGGGGTGGAGATACGCAGTATTTT | CASSAPRGGDTQYF
TRBJ2-4 | few | NA | TRBV30 | TGTGCCTGGAGAGCCGGGACAACTTATAACATTCAGTACTTC | CAWRAGTTYNIQYF
TRBJ2-3 | NA | TRBD2 | TRBV15 | TGTGCCACCAGCAGACAACTAGCGGGGGTGGGGTATACGCAGTATTTT | CATSRQLAGVGYTQYF
TRBJ1-5 | NA | NA | TRBV21-1 | TGTGCCAGCAGCAAAGAAATCGGGGGCGGGTATAGCAATCAGCCCCAGCATTTT | CASSKEIGGGYSNQPQHF
TRBJ2-1 | NA | NA | TRBV7-8 | TGTGCCAGCAGCTTAGTGGGGGGATACAATGAGCAGTTCTTC | CASSLVGGYNEQFF
TRBJ2-5 | NA | NA | TRBV19 | TGTGCCAGTAGTGCCACCCGAGCACAAGAGACCCAGTACTTC | CASSATRAQETQYF
TRBJ2-5 | many | TRBD1 | TRBV7-9 | TGTGCCAGCAGCCCGCGGACAGGGTGGGCCCAGTACTTC | CASSPRTGWAQYF
TRBJ1-1 | NA | TRBD1 | TRBV5-6 | TGTGCCAGCAGCTTACAGGGGAGCGCTGAAGCTTTCTTT | CASSLQGSAEAFF
TRBJ2-2 | NA | TRBD2 | TRBV18 | TGTGCCAGCTCACTACTAGCGGGAGAACTGAACGGGGAGCTGTTTTTT | CASSLLAGELNGELFF
TRBJ1-5 | NA | NA | TRBV18 | TGTGCCAGCTCACCTCGTCAAACCAATCAGCCCCAGCATTTT | CASSPRQTNQPQHF
TRBJ1-1 | NA | TRBD1 | TRBV5-1 | TGCGCCAGCAGCTCGGACAGGGGGCGAGGGGACACTGAAGCTTTCTTT | CASSSDRGRGDTEAFF
TRBJ1-2 | NA | TRBD1 | TRBV5-4 | TGTGCCAGCAGCCGTTCGAGTTCCGGGACAGGGGGTGGCTACACCTTC | CASSRSSSGTGGGYTF
TRBJ1-4 | NA | NA | TRBV28 | TGTGCCAGCAGTCCTTCGGAGGGCCTGAGGGGTGAAAAACTGTTTTTT | CASSPSEGLRGEKLFF
TRBJ2-1 | once | TRBD2 | TRBV11-1 | TGTGCCAGCAGTTCCAGACTAGCGGACTACAATGAGCAGTTCTTC | CASSSRLADYNEQFF
TRBJ1-2 | NA | TRBD1 | TRBV5-1 | TGCGCCAGCAGCCCGGGACAGGGGGCCGGGTATGGCTACACCTTC | CASSPGQGAGYGYTF
TRBJ2-7 | NA | TRBD2 | TRBV19 | TGTGCCAGTAAAGTATCGGCTAGCGGGAGATTTAACGAGCAGTACTTC | CASKVSASGRFNEQYF
TRBJ1-2 | few | NA | TRBV30 | TGTGCCTGGAGGGGCCCCGAGGGGGACTATGGCTACACCTTC | CAWRGPEGDYGYTF
TRBJ2-5 | NA | NA | TRBV5-4 | TGTGCCAGCAGCCACCGGGACAAAGAGACCCAGTACTTC | CASSHRDKETQYF
TRBJ1-2 | once | NA | TRBV9 | TGTGCCAGCAGCCGGGGTAGGGAAGGAGGGAAGGGCTACACCTTC | CASSRGREGGKGYTF
TRBJ1-4 | NA | TRBD1 | TRBV2 | TGTGCCAGCACCCCGACAGGGGCGGATGAAAAACTGTTTTTT | CASTPTGADEKLFF
TRBJ1-1 | few | NA | TRBV18 | TGTGCCAGCTCACCACCCACGACAGGCACTGAAGCTTTCTTT | CASSPPTTGTEAFF
TRBJ2-7 | NA | NA | TRBV11-3 | TGTGCCAGCAGCTTAAGTTGGGGCTACGAGCAGTACTTC | CASSLSWGYEQYF
TRBJ1-1 | many | NA | TRBV5-1 | TGCGCCAGCAGCTTGGATCACCCGTTTGGGGCTTTCTTT | CASSLDHPFGAFF
TRBJ1-3 | NA | TRBD1 | TRBV18 | TGTGCCAGCTCACACGACAGGGCGGACACCATATATTTT | CASSHDRADTIYF
TRBJ1-5 | NA | TRBD1 | TRBV19 | TGTGCCAGTAGACCGGGACAGGTCCAGCCCCAGCATTTT | CASRPGQVQPQHF
TRBJ1-2 | NA | NA | TRBV10-2 | TGCGCCAGCAGCCCGGGAGAAGGGGTTGGAGGCTACACCTTC | CASSPGEGVGGYTF
TRBJ2-1 | NA | NA | TRBV5-5 | TGTGCCAGCAGCCCAGATCCGCTGCGTGAGCAGTTCTTC | CASSPDPLREQFF
TRBJ2-6 | NA | NA | TRBV5-6 | TGTGCCAGCAGCCGTTTCGGGGCCAACGTCCTGACTTTC | CASSRFGANVLTF
TRBJ1-5 | few | NA | TRBV7-8 | TGTGCCAGCAGCTTAGGAGTAGGGTCAGGAGCTAATCAGCCCCAGCATTTT | CASSLGVGSGANQPQHF